These T cell receptor beta chains were read from a single sample in a study of cytomegalovirus exposure and HLA in healthy donors. Assay: immunoSEQ multiplex PCR; the TCRdb copy retains only in-frame clones and omits some. The sample holds about 150,000 clones, roughly 80% seen once. Sequenced: PBMCs. These receptors were collected from a man aged 35-49 years in good health and CMV-seropositive. Both conserved end residues are trimmed from each CDR3. D genes are given only for firm matches.

v_call,d_call,j_call,cdr3_aa
TRBV4-1,TRBD1,TRBJ2-5,ASSQQKEGTGEETQY
TRBV9,TRBD2,TRBJ2-1,ASSTSAGHSYNEQF
TRBV7-8,TRBD2,TRBJ2-5,ASSLPWASGSGSETQY
TRBV27,.,TRBJ2-7,ASSLNSYEQY
TRBV10-3,.,TRBJ2-1,AISESSGQLTRHEQF
TRBV7-2,TRBD2,TRBJ2-5,ASSLAPVSGSGETQY
TRBV6-5,TRBD2,TRBJ2-7,ASSYRYSGDSYEQY
TRBV19,.,TRBJ1-5,ASIGHPSQPQH
TRBV7-9,.,TRBJ1-6,ASSIDGQSSPLH
TRBV7-3,TRBD2,TRBJ2-1,ASSILAGAYNEQF
TRBV2,.,TRBJ2-7,ASSEGRSSYYEQY
TRBV29-1,TRBD2,TRBJ2-2,SVEFGLAAGELF
TRBV11-2,.,TRBJ2-7,ASSLGAGQAYEQY
TRBV19,TRBD2,TRBJ2-3,ASSIDTSGATDTQY
TRBV12-5,.,TRBJ1-6,ASGSGTPGSPLH
TRBV10-3,TRBD2,TRBJ2-7,AIKATSGYEQY
TRBV5-4,.,TRBJ2-6,ASSYPRQSGANVLT
TRBV7-8,TRBD1,TRBJ1-4,ASSHLDGTVGEKLF
TRBV28,TRBD1,TRBJ2-7,ASRDRDRVEQY
TRBV9,TRBD2,TRBJ2-5,ASSVIGRGGETQY
TRBV6-1,.,TRBJ2-2,ASSSGAGELF
TRBV4-2,.,TRBJ1-2,ASSPQKQAYGYT
TRBV19,TRBD1,TRBJ1-2,ASNLPRAYTGDAVYGYT
TRBV5-1,TRBD2,TRBJ2-1,ASSLGLANEQF
TRBV6-1,TRBD1,TRBJ1-5,ASSVGQSDQPQH
TRBV29-1,TRBD1,TRBJ1-5,SAKLSGDRNQPQH
TRBV5-1,.,TRBJ1-1,ASSPDMNTEAF
TRBV7-8,.,TRBJ1-4,ASSWYAGTQNNEKLF
TRBV2,.,TRBJ1-5,ASSLQDRNQPQH
TRBV28,TRBD2,TRBJ2-7,ASGVAGGPKNEQY
TRBV2,TRBD1,TRBJ2-7,ASSAGGVSQLYSYEQY
TRBV5-4,.,TRBJ2-7,ASSLQRGSSYEQY
TRBV9,TRBD2,TRBJ2-3,ASSALAAIYDTQY
TRBV19,.,TRBJ1-1,ASRGHTQAPYTEAF
TRBV9,.,TRBJ1-3,ASGPIRNTIY
TRBV15,.,TRBJ2-7,ATSRGGQTYEQY
TRBV6-1,.,TRBJ2-4,ASSEAGGWNIQY
TRBV6-5,TRBD2,TRBJ2-5,ASSYGAGGRQETQY
TRBV7-9,.,TRBJ2-1,ASRQGSNEQF
TRBV4-1,TRBD2,TRBJ2-1,ASSQVSGSLDEQF
TRBV28,.,TRBJ2-7,ASSHRSIGGASYEQY
TRBV7-9,.,TRBJ2-5,ASSLGAMIPETQY